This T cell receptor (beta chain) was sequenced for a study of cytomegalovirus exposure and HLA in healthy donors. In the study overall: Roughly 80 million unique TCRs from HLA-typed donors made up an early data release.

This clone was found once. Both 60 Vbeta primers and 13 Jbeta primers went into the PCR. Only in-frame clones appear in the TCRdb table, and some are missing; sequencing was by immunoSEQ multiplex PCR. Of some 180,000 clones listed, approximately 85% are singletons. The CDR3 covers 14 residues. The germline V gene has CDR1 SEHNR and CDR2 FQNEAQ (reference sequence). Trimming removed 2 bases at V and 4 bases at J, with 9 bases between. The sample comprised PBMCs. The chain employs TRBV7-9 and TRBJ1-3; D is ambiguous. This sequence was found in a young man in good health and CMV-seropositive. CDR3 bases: TGTGCCAGCAGCTTACCTGACTCCGGAAACACCATATATTTT. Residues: CASSLPDSGNTIYF.